The rows below give T cell receptor beta chains drawn from one sample of a study of shared clonotypes between healthy human individuals. TCRdb keeps only in-frame clones here, not all; method: immunoSEQ multiplex PCR. The data contain some 1 million clones, roughly 80% of them singletons. Specimen: memory CD4+ T cells sorted from blood. The receptors shown here come from a man aged 18 to 35 in good health. The CDR3 runs from the conserved cysteine through the conserved F or W. A D gene is named only where the DNA matches it firmly. Only some rows state a clone size, as once, few, many or a class for expanded clones.

v_gene,abundance,d_gene,len,j_gene,CDR3aa,CDR3nt
TRBV5-1,.,.,16,TRBJ2-1,CASSLLDGSGRGEQFF,TGCGCCAGCAGCTTGTTGGACGGGAGCGGTCGGGGCGAGCAGTTCTTC
TRBV5-1,.,TRBD2,14,TRBJ2-5,CASSWAGGQETQYF,TGCGCCAGCAGCTGGGCGGGAGGGCAAGAGACCCAGTACTTC
TRBV7-7,.,TRBD2,16,TRBJ2-5,CASSLGIAGGPETQYF,TGTGCTAGCAGCCTAGGGATAGCGGGAGGGCCTGAGACCCAGTACTTC
TRBV27,.,.,14,TRBJ2-1,CASRKQGSYNEQFF,TGTGCCAGCAGGAAGCAAGGTTCCTACAATGAGCAGTTCTTC
TRBV30,.,TRBD1,12,TRBJ2-7,CASGQFSYEQYF,TGTGCCTCGGGACAGTTCTCCTACGAGCAGTACTTC
TRBV18,.,.,12,TRBJ2-7,CASSPMAHEQYF,TGTGCCAGCTCACCAATGGCCCACGAGCAGTACTTC
TRBV29-1,.,.,15,TRBJ1-1,CSVEGGKGMNTEAFF,TGCAGCGTTGAAGGGGGAAAAGGGATGAACACTGAAGCTTTCTTT
TRBV6-4,.,.,13,TRBJ1-1,CASSEHRNTEAFF,TGTGCCAGCAGTGAACACCGGAACACTGAAGCTTTCTTT
TRBV30,few,.,12,TRBJ2-3,CAWSPNPHTQYF,TGTGCCTGGAGTCCGAACCCTCATACGCAGTATTTT
TRBV28,.,.,12,TRBJ1-1,CASSLAGAEAFF,TGTGCCAGCAGTTTAGCGGGGGCAGAAGCTTTCTTT
TRBV18,.,.,15,TRBJ1-5,CASSPTGDSNQPQHF,TGTGCCAGCTCACCGACAGGAGATAGCAATCAGCCCCAGCATTTT
TRBV6-5,.,TRBD1,15,TRBJ1-1,CASTKRGQGGTEAFF,TGTGCCAGCACAAAAAGAGGACAGGGAGGGACTGAAGCTTTCTTT
TRBV28,.,TRBD1,15,TRBJ2-3,CASSMTGGRTDTQYF,TGTGCCAGCAGTATGACAGGGGGGAGAACAGATACGCAGTATTTT
TRBV30,.,.,17,TRBJ1-6,CAWSADQMSSYNSPLHF,TGTGCCTGGAGTGCTGATCAGATGAGCTCCTATAATTCACCCCTCCACTTT
TRBV11-2,.,.,14,TRBJ2-2,CASSLTSGTGELFF,TGTGCCAGCAGCTTAACCTCGGGGACCGGGGAGCTGTTTTTT
TRBV19,.,TRBD2,15,TRBJ2-7,CASSLREGPSYEQYF,TGTGCCAGTAGCCTTAGGGAGGGGCCCTCCTACGAGCAGTACTTC
TRBV30,.,TRBD1,14,TRBJ1-5,CAWTRQGGNQPQHF,TGTGCCTGGACCCGACAGGGTGGCAATCAGCCCCAGCATTTT
TRBV11-2,.,TRBD2,15,TRBJ2-1,CASSISGTRSHEQFF,TGTGCCAGCAGCATTAGCGGGACCCGGTCCCATGAGCAGTTCTTC
TRBV6-1,few,.,12,TRBJ1-2,CASSDRVYGYTF,TGTGCCAGCAGTGACAGAGTCTATGGCTACACCTTC
TRBV6-1,.,.,12,TRBJ2-1,CASSARGNEQFF,TGTGCCAGCAGTGCTAGGGGCAATGAGCAGTTCTTC
TRBV2,once,TRBD1,17,TRBJ2-6,CASSQGVIVSGANVLTF,TGTGCCAGCAGCCAGGGGGTTATTGTGTCTGGGGCCAACGTCCTGACTTTC
TRBV6-5,.,.,13,TRBJ2-1,CASSRGTRNEQFF,TGTGCCAGCAGTCGTGGTACACGCAATGAGCAGTTCTTC
TRBV4-3,few,.,15,TRBJ1-5,CASSQEAKGNQPQHF,TGCGCCAGCAGCCAAGAGGCGAAAGGAAATCAGCCCCAGCATTTT
TRBV4-3,.,.,15,TRBJ2-5,CASSQDRQGSETQYF,TGCGCCAGCAGCCAAGATAGGCAGGGATCAGAGACCCAGTACTTC
TRBV6-5,.,TRBD1,15,TRBJ2-5,CASGPGQGYQETQYF,TGTGCCAGCGGTCCGGGACAGGGATACCAAGAGACCCAGTACTTC
TRBV27,.,.,13,TRBJ2-7,CASSLSGWAEQYF,TGTGCCAGCAGTTTATCGGGGTGGGCCGAGCAGTACTTC
TRBV19,.,TRBD1,13,TRBJ1-5,CASSSDRGQPQHF,TGTGCCAGTAGTTCTGACAGGGGCCAGCCCCAGCATTTT
TRBV7-2,.,.,15,TRBJ2-2,CASSLGGINTGELFF,TGTGCCAGCAGCTTAGGGGGGATCAACACCGGGGAGCTGTTTTTT
TRBV9,.,.,15,TRBJ2-3,CASSGPGTLGDTQYF,TGTGCCAGCAGCGGCCCCGGGACCTTGGGAGATACGCAGTATTTT
TRBV25-1,.,.,13,TRBJ2-5,CASSSSTEETQYF,TGTGCCAGCAGTTCCTCGACTGAAGAGACCCAGTACTTC
TRBV29-1,once,.,13,TRBJ1-4,CSVVGPGNEKLFF,TGCAGCGTGGTCGGACCTGGTAATGAAAAACTGTTTTTT
TRBV10-1,.,.,13,TRBJ2-7,CASSEPGRLEQYF,TGCGCCAGCAGTGAGCCGGGACGCCTGGAGCAGTACTTC
TRBV4-1,.,TRBD2,16,TRBJ2-2,CASSRTDGRGTGELFF,TGCGCCAGCAGCCGGACGGACGGGAGGGGGACCGGGGAGCTGTTTTTT
TRBV5-6,few,.,15,TRBJ1-4,CASSFSTPGGEKLFF,TGTGCCAGCAGCTTCTCGACACCGGGGGGTGAAAAACTGTTTTTT
TRBV18,.,.,14,TRBJ2-3,CASSPRGSTDTQYF,TGTGCCAGCTCACCAAGGGGAAGCACAGATACGCAGTATTTT
TRBV19,.,TRBD1,13,TRBJ2-5,CASRQGYGETQYF,TGTGCCAGCAGACAGGGTTACGGAGAGACCCAGTACTTC
TRBV6-1,.,.,17,TRBJ1-3,CASSEFARQSSGNTIYF,TGTGCCAGCAGTGAGTTTGCCCGTCAGAGCTCTGGAAACACCATATATTTT
TRBV18,.,.,14,TRBJ2-7,CASSPPQVPYEQYF,TGTGCCAGCTCACCACCACAAGTTCCCTACGAGCAGTACTTC
TRBV5-5,.,.,13,TRBJ2-2,CASSFRLVGELFF,TGTGCCAGCAGCTTCCGACTAGTCGGGGAGCTGTTTTTT
TRBV30,.,TRBD2,12,TRBJ2-5,CAWGGDRETQYF,TGTGCCTGGGGGGGGGACCGGGAGACCCAGTACTTC
TRBV4-1,.,.,18,TRBJ2-7,CASSQGGFIGSYADEQYF,TGCGCCAGCAGCCAAGGCGGGTTTATAGGGTCCTACGCGGACGAGCAGTACTTC
TRBV7-2,.,.,14,TRBJ1-2,CASSLTSRVYGYTF,TGTGCCAGCAGCTTAACGTCCAGGGTCTATGGCTACACCTTC
TRBV11-2,.,TRBD2,16,TRBJ2-1,CASSPVLAVSYNEQFF,TGTGCCAGCAGTCCTGTCCTAGCGGTCTCCTACAATGAGCAGTTCTTC
TRBV11-2,few,.,14,TRBJ1-6,CASSPPGIYSPLHF,TGTGCCAGCAGCCCCCCCGGGATCTATTCACCCCTCCACTTT
TRBV4-1,few,TRBD1,15,TRBJ2-3,CASSQPDRVQDTQYF,TGCGCCAGCAGCCAACCCGACAGGGTTCAAGATACGCAGTATTTT
TRBV9,.,.,15,TRBJ1-4,CASSVDGVPNEKLFF,TGTGCCAGCAGCGTAGACGGGGTTCCTAATGAAAAACTGTTTTTT
TRBV11-2,.,.,12,TRBJ2-7,CASSLKGYEQYF,TGTGCCAGCAGCTTAAAGGGGTACGAGCAGTACTTC
TRBV10-3,.,.,13,TRBJ1-1,CAIRGAENTEAFF,TGTGCCATCAGGGGGGCAGAGAACACTGAAGCTTTCTTT
TRBV5-6,.,TRBD1,14,TRBJ1-4,CASSNDRVNEKLFF,TGTGCCAGCAGCAACGACAGGGTTAATGAAAAACTGTTTTTT
TRBV7-3,.,.,13,TRBJ2-7,CASSLAALGEQYF,TGTGCCAGCAGCTTAGCCGCGCTGGGGGAGCAGTACTTC
TRBV15,.,TRBD1,15,TRBJ1-4,CATSRGGQENEKLFF,TGTGCCACCAGCAGAGGGGGACAGGAAAATGAAAAACTGTTTTTT
TRBV30,.,.,14,TRBJ2-7,CAWSRAELSYEQYF,TGTGCCTGGAGTCGGGCAGAACTCTCCTACGAGCAGTACTTC
TRBV5-1,.,.,15,TRBJ1-3,CAIRGGEHSGNTIYF,TGCGCCATCCGAGGGGGGGAACACTCTGGAAACACCATATATTTT
TRBV28,.,.,12,TRBJ1-5,CASGETYQPQHF,TGTGCCAGCGGGGAAACCTATCAGCCCCAGCATTTT